The source of this T cell receptor (beta chain) is a study of tissue T cells after allogeneic stem cell transplantation. This clone was counted only a few times. Gene labels here are mouse ones. The read gets to within 1 residue of the CDR3 end, and the germline J gene fills in the rest. TCRdb's copy holds only in-frame clones and misses some; the assay was immunoSEQ multiplex PCR. The sample has fewer than 4,000 clones; about half are singletons. Documented time point: mouse harvest day 14 after allogeneic transplant. Tail vein injection delivered 10^7 T-cell-depleted bone marrow cells and 10^6 splenic CD5+ T cells. Germline values: CDR1 KGHPV, CDR2 FQNQEV (reference sequence). The ends were cut back, 2 bases at V and 1 base at J, with 8 bases in the middle. The CDR3 extends over 15 amino acids.

The sequenced sample consisted of gut tissue. This clonotype was obtained from a female BALB/c mouse given C57BL/6 T cells with graft-versus-host disease after an allogeneic hematopoietic cell transplant. This chain connects TRBV26 to TRBJ2-2, with D possibly TRBD1 on 5 matching bases. CDR3 sequence: CASSLGRVNTGQLYF. The sequenced CDR3 bases are TGTGCCAGCAGTCTGGGCAGGGTAAACACCGGGCAGCTCTAC.